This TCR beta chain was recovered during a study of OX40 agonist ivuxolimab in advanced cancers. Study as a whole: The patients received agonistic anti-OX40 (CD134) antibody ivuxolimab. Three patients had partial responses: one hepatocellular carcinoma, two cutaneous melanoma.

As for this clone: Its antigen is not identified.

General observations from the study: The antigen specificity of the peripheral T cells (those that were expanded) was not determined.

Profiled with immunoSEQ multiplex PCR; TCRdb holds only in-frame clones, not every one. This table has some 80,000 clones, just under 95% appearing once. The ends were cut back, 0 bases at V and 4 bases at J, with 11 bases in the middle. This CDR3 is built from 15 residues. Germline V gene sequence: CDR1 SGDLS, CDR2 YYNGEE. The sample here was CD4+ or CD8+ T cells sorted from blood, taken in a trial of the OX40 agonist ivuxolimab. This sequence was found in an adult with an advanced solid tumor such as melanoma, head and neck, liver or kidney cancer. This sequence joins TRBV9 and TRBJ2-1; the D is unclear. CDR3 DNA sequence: TGTGCCAGCAGCGTAGAGCCGTCGGGTTACAATGAGCAGTTCTTC. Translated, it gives CASSVEPSGYNEQFF.